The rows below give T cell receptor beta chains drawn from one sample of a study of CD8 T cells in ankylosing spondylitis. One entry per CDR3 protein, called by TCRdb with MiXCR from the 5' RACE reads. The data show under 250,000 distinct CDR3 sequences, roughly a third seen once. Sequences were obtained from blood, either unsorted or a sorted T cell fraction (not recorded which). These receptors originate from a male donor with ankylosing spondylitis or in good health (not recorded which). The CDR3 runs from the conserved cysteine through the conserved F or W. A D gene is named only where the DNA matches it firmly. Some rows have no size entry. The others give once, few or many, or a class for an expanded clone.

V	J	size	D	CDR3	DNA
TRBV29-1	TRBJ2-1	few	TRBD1	CSVGTGTGFGNEQFF	TGCAGCGTTGGCACCGGGACAGGGTTTGGCAATGAGCAGTTCTTC
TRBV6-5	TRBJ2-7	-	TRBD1	CASSSLGQGARYEQYF	TGTGCCAGCAGTTCCCTGGGACAGGGGGCGAGATACGAGCAGTACTTC
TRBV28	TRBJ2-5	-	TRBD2	CASRGPGTSVETQYF	TGTGCCAGCAGGGGGCCCGGGACTAGCGTAGAGACCCAGTACTTC
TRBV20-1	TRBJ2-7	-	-	CSAQYDSYEQYF	TGCAGTGCTCAATACGACAGCTACGAGCAGTACTTC
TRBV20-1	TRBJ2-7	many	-	CSASTAGTGEQYF	TGCAGTGCTAGTACCGCAGGGACGGGCGAGCAGTACTTC
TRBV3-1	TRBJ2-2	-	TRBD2	CASRALGTRPGELFF	TGTGCCAGCAGGGCGCTTGGGACTAGACCCGGGGAGCTGTTTTTT
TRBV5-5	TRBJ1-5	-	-	CASSLRGAPNQPQHF	TGTGCCAGCAGCCTCCGCGGGGCCCCCAATCAGCCCCAGCATTTT
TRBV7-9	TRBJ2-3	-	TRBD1	CASSRTGASTDTQYF	TGTGCCAGCAGCCGTACAGGGGCTAGCACAGATACGCAGTATTTT
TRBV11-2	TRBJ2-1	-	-	CASSLLRHEQFF	TGTGCCAGCAGCCTACTTCGCCATGAGCAGTTCTTC
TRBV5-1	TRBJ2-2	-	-	CASSRSNANTGELFF	TGCGCCAGCAGCAGGTCAAATGCGAACACCGGGGAGCTGTTTTTT
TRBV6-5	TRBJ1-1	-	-	CASSYSRQGRTEAFF	TGTGCCAGCAGTTACTCGAGGCAGGGGAGAACTGAAGCTTTCTTT
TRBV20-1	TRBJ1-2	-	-	CSARDSEGNYGYTF	TGCAGTGCTAGAGATTCGGAGGGGAACTATGGCTACACCTTC
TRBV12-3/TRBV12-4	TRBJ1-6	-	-	CASSSGGLPLHF	TGTGCCAGCAGTTCCGGCGGTTTACCCCTCCACTTT
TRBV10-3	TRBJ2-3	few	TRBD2	CAISLLAGGLTDTQYF	TGTGCCATCAGCCTACTAGCGGGGGGATTGACAGATACGCAGTATTTT
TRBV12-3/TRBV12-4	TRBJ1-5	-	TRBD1	CASSPGGSNQPQHF	TGTGCCAGCAGCCCAGGGGGTAGCAATCAGCCCCAGCATTTT
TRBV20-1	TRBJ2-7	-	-	CSAREGNSRLEQYF	TGCAGTGCTAGAGAGGGGAACAGCCGACTCGAGCAGTACTTC
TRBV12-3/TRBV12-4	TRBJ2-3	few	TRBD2	CASSPRTSGGASTDTQYF	TGTGCCAGCAGCCCGAGGACTAGCGGGGGGGCTAGCACAGATACGCAGTATTTT
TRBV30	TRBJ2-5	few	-	CAWSAQETQYF	TGTGCCTGGAGTGCACAAGAGACCCAGTACTTC
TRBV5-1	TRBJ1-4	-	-	CASSPQRGDNEKLFF	TGCGCCAGCAGCCCCCAGCGGGGCGACAACGAAAAACTGTTTTTT
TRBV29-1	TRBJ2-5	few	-	CSVLAGSETQYF	TGCAGCGTCCTGGCGGGAAGCGAGACCCAGTACTTC
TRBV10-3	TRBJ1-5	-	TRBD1	CAITPDRDQPQHF	TGTGCCATCACTCCGGACAGGGATCAGCCCCAGCATTTT
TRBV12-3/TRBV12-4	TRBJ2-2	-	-	CASSRSSATGELFF	TGTGCCAGCAGCCGCTCATCAGCCACCGGGGAGCTGTTTTTT
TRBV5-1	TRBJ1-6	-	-	CASSLEADSPLHF	TGCGCCAGCAGCTTGGAGGCAGATTCACCCCTCCACTTT